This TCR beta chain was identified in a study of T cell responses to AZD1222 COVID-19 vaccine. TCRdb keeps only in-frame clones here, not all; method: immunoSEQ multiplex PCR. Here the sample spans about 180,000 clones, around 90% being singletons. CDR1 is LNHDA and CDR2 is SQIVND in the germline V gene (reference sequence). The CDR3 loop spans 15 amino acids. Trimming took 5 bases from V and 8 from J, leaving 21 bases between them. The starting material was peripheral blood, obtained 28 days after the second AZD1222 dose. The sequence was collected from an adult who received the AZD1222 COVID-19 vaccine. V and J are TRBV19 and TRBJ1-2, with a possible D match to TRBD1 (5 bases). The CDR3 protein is CASSPTGQGRAGYTF. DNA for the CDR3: TGTGCCAGTAGTCCAACGGGGCAAGGAAGGGCAGGCTACACCTTC.